This TCR beta chain was identified during a study of control samples from healthy donors and cancer patients. Sequencing was performed with immunoSEQ multiplex PCR; in TCRdb, only in-frame clones are kept and a portion is missing. Of some 120,000 clones in the sample, more than 85% were seen once. What was sequenced was blood. The source is a young man in good health.

The CDR3 DNA reads TGCGCCAGCAGGATAAACCTCGGACAGACGGGGAGAATGTACCAAGAGACCCAGTACTTC. The encoded protein is CASRINLGQTGRMYQETQYF. The chain uses TRBV5-1 and TRBJ2-5; maybe TRBD1 (6 bases). The CDR3 is 20 residues long. Germline-derived CDR1 and CDR2 are SGHRS and YFSETQ. V dropped 5 bases and J dropped 0 bases, with 29 bases sitting between them.